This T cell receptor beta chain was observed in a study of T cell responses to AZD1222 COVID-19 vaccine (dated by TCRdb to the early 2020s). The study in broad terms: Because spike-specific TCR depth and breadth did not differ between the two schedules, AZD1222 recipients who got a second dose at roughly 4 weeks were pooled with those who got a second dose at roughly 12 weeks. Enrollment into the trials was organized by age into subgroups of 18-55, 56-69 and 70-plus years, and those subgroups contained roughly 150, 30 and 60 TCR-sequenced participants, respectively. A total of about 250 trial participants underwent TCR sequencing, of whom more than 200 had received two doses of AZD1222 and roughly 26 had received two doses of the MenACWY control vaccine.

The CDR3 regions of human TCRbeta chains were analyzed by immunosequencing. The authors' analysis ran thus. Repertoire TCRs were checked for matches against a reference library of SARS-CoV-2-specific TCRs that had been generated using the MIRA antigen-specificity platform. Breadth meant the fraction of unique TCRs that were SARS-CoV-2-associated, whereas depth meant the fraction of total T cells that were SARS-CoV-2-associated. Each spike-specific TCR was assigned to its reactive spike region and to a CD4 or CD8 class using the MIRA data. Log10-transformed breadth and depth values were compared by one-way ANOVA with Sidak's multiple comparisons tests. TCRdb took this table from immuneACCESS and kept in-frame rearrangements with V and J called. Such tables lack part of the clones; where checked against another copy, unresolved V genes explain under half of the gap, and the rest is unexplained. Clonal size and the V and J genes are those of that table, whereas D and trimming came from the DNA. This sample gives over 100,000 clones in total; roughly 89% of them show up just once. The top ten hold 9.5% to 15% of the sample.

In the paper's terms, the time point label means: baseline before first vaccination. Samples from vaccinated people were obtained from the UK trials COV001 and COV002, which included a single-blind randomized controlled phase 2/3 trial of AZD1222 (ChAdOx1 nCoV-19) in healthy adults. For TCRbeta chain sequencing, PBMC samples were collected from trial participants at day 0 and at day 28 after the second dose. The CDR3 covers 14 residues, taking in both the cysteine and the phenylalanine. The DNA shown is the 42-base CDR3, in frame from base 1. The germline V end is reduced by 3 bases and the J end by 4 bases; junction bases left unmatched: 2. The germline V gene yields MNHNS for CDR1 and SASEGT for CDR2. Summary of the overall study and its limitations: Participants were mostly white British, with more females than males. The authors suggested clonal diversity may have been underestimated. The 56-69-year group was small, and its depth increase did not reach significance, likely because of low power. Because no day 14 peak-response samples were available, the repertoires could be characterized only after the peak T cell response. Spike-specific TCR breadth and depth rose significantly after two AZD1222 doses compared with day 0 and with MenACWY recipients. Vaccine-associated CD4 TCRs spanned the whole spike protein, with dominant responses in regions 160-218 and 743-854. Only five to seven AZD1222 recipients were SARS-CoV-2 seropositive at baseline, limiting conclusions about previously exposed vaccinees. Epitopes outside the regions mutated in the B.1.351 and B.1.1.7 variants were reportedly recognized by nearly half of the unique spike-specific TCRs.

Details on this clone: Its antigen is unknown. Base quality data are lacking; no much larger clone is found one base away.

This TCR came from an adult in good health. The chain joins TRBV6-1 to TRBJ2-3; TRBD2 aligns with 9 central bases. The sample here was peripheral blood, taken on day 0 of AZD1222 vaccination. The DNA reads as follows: TGTGCCAGCAGTGATGCGGGAGGGCCAGATACGCAGTATTTT. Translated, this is CASSDAGGPDTQYF.